Described below is a single T cell receptor beta chain sequence and its context. Its antigen remains unidentified. Nothing much larger sits one base from this clone, and base qualities are not available. Library construction relied on the immunoSEQ multiplex PCR assay. Deep sequencing of rearranged TCR beta loci, alongside multiparametric flow cytometry, was used to profile T cell repertoires. The table was pulled from immuneACCESS by TCRdb, which kept in-frame rearrangements only. Such tables lose some clones; where checked, under half of the loss comes from unresolved V genes, and the rest has no known cause. For this sample the table gives 55,000 to 70,000 clones, of which 85% to 95% were detected only once. Clones ranked in the top ten supply around 2.2% of the sample. These data belong to a study of lymphopenia after photon versus proton radiotherapy (dated by TCRdb to the late 2010s). For context, the study as a whole: Photon and proton radiation therapy were compared by the study for their immunological effects in patients with gastrointestinal tumors who developed high-grade lymphopenia. The cohort included 20 patients with gastrointestinal tumors who developed lymphopenia after receiving either photon or proton therapy. The study aimed to characterize how the two radiation modalities differ in their impact on the immune system.

Study-level results and caveats: The authors looked at the survival association only in patients who died, and they framed better survival with proton therapy as a possibility rather than a demonstrated result. Relative stability during treatment was observed in proton-treated patients, whereas loss of naive T cells and TCR diversity and gain of effector/memory populations were observed in photon-treated patients. After the lymphocyte count nadir, oligoclonal expansion, especially of CD8+ Temra cells, was observed in photon-treated repertoires, and the drop in diversity was driven by this expansion. Across the cohort, a larger post-nadir drop in TCR diversity was inversely correlated with overall survival time among patients who died.

Sequenced here: peripheral blood, sampled from a patient treated with photon-based radiotherapy. This TCR was recovered from a woman in her thirties or forties with cholangiocarcinoma.

The DNA sequence is TGTGCCAGCAAGGAACTAGCGGGGGCCAATTACGAGCAGTACTTC. This gives the protein CASKELAGANYEQYF. The receptor chain draws on TRBV7-2 and TRBJ2-7; TRBD2 matches 11 bases in the middle. V lost 7 bases and J lost 4 bases, and the count of bases not matched to a germline gene is 9. From a lookup of the germline V gene, CDR1 and CDR2 are SGHTA and FQGNSA. Its CDR3 holds 15 amino acids, cysteine through phenylalanine. CDR3 DNA is the only sequence kept; it has 45 bases, read in frame from the first base.